Listed below are T cell receptor beta chains from one sample, sequenced in a study of blood T cell repertoires in COVID-19. Sequencing was performed with immunoSEQ multiplex PCR; in TCRdb, only in-frame clones are kept and a portion is missing. The sample carries tens of thousands of clones, approximately 90% recorded once. The sequencing sample was made of peripheral blood. These receptors all come from a human donor in a cohort sampled during active COVID-19. The CDR3 runs from the conserved cysteine through the conserved F or W. D genes are given only for firm matches. Only part of the rows carry a size: once, few, many, or a class if the clone is expanded.

d_call: -; cdr3_length: 13; j_call: TRBJ1-5; clone_size: -; v_call: TRBV18; cdr3_aa: CASSPGGLQPQHF; cdr3_nt: TGTGCCAGCTCACCCGGGGGATTGCAGCCCCAGCATTTT
d_call: -; cdr3_length: 16; j_call: TRBJ1-6; clone_size: -; v_call: TRBV6-1; cdr3_aa: CASSERQPRDNSPLHF; cdr3_nt: TGTGCCAGCAGTGAACGACAACCGAGAGATAATTCACCCCTCCACTTT
d_call: TRBD2; cdr3_length: 15; j_call: TRBJ2-1; clone_size: -; v_call: TRBV6-5; cdr3_aa: CARKCGLAEYNEQFF; cdr3_nt: TGTGCCAGGAAGTGTGGACTAGCGGAATACAATGAGCAGTTCTTC
d_call: -; cdr3_length: 13; j_call: TRBJ2-2; clone_size: -; v_call: TRBV4-2; cdr3_aa: CASSQDPTFELFF; cdr3_nt: TGTGCCAGCAGCCAAGATCCGACTTTCGAGCTGTTTTTT
d_call: -; cdr3_length: 17; j_call: TRBJ2-3; clone_size: -; v_call: TRBV28; cdr3_aa: CASSPRLLVSRPDTQYF; cdr3_nt: TGTGCCAGCAGCCCTAGGTTGCTAGTGTCGAGGCCAGATACGCAGTATTTT
d_call: -; cdr3_length: 17; j_call: TRBJ1-1; clone_size: -; v_call: TRBV14; cdr3_aa: CASSRLRGGGAVAEAFF; cdr3_nt: TGTGCCAGCAGCCGCCTTCGGGGCGGGGGGGCCGTAGCTGAAGCTTTCTTT
d_call: TRBD2; cdr3_length: 16; j_call: TRBJ2-2; clone_size: -; v_call: TRBV19; cdr3_aa: CASSTRGGASDGELFF; cdr3_nt: TGTGCCAGTAGTACGCGGGGAGGGGCAAGTGACGGGGAGCTGTTTTTT
d_call: TRBD2; cdr3_length: 18; j_call: TRBJ2-1; clone_size: -; v_call: TRBV28; cdr3_aa: CASSSELKRESAYNEQFF; cdr3_nt: TGTGCCAGCAGTTCGGAACTCAAGCGGGAGAGCGCCTACAATGAGCAGTTCTTC
d_call: -; cdr3_length: 13; j_call: TRBJ1-1; clone_size: few; v_call: TRBV3-1/TRBV3-2; cdr3_aa: CASSQGRNTEAFF; cdr3_nt: TGTGCCAGCAGCCAAGGGAGGAACACTGAAGCTTTCTTT
d_call: -; cdr3_length: 14; j_call: TRBJ2-7; clone_size: -; v_call: TRBV28; cdr3_aa: CATVAGGETYEQYF; cdr3_nt: TGTGCCACTGTAGCCGGAGGGGAAACCTACGAGCAGTACTTC
d_call: TRBD2; cdr3_length: 17; j_call: TRBJ2-7; clone_size: once; v_call: TRBV4-2; cdr3_aa: CASSQALAGAKFREQYF; cdr3_nt: TGTGCCAGCAGCCAAGCTCTAGCGGGAGCGAAGTTTCGCGAGCAGTACTTC
d_call: -; cdr3_length: 14; j_call: TRBJ1-1; clone_size: -; v_call: TRBV6-6; cdr3_aa: CASSSYGTDTEAFF; cdr3_nt: TGTGCCAGCAGTTCGTATGGGACTGACACTGAAGCTTTCTTT
d_call: -; cdr3_length: 15; j_call: TRBJ2-1; clone_size: -; v_call: TRBV7-9; cdr3_aa: CASSPGRSSYNEQFF; cdr3_nt: TGTGCCAGCAGCCCAGGGAGGAGCTCCTACAATGAGCAGTTCTTC
d_call: -; cdr3_length: 15; j_call: TRBJ1-5; clone_size: -; v_call: TRBV28; cdr3_aa: CASKRGGSGNQPQHF; cdr3_nt: TGTGCCAGCAAGCGCGGGGGGAGTGGCAATCAGCCCCAGCATTTT
d_call: -; cdr3_length: 15; j_call: TRBJ1-1; clone_size: few; v_call: TRBV28; cdr3_aa: CASSLWHRTNTEAFF; cdr3_nt: TGTGCCAGCAGTTTATGGCACAGGACGAACACTGAAGCTTTCTTT
d_call: -; cdr3_length: 13; j_call: TRBJ2-5; clone_size: -; v_call: TRBV6-2/TRBV6-3; cdr3_aa: CASSYLRGETQYF; cdr3_nt: TGTGCCAGCAGTTACTTGAGGGGGGAGACCCAGTACTTC
d_call: -; cdr3_length: 15; j_call: TRBJ2-6; clone_size: -; v_call: TRBV3-1/TRBV3-2; cdr3_aa: CASSQWETGANVLTF; cdr3_nt: TGTGCCAGCAGCCAATGGGAGACTGGGGCCAACGTCCTGACTTTC
d_call: -; cdr3_length: 14; j_call: TRBJ2-1; clone_size: once; v_call: TRBV19; cdr3_aa: CASSMGAAYNEQFF; cdr3_nt: TGTGCCAGTAGTATGGGGGCAGCCTACAATGAGCAGTTCTTC
d_call: -; cdr3_length: 15; j_call: TRBJ1-2; clone_size: -; v_call: TRBV4-1; cdr3_aa: CASSQESSSNYGYTF; cdr3_nt: TGCGCCAGCAGCCAAGAAAGTAGTTCTAACTATGGCTACACCTTC
d_call: -; cdr3_length: 13; j_call: TRBJ2-7; clone_size: -; v_call: TRBV7-6; cdr3_aa: CASSRSQLYEQYF; cdr3_nt: TGTGCCAGCAGCCGATCCCAACTCTACGAGCAGTACTTC
d_call: TRBD1; cdr3_length: 15; j_call: TRBJ2-7; clone_size: -; v_call: TRBV9; cdr3_aa: CASSVAPGGTYEQYF; cdr3_nt: TGTGCCAGCAGCGTAGCTCCAGGGGGAACCTACGAGCAGTACTTC
d_call: TRBD2; cdr3_length: 20; j_call: TRBJ2-3; clone_size: -; v_call: TRBV4-2; cdr3_aa: CASSQDGGTSGRALPDTQYF; cdr3_nt: TGTGCCAGCAGCCAAGATGGCGGGACTAGCGGGAGGGCCCTCCCAGATACGCAGTATTTT
d_call: TRBD2; cdr3_length: 21; j_call: TRBJ2-3; clone_size: -; v_call: TRBV6-2/TRBV6-3; cdr3_aa: CASSYSRPTGGRASSTDTQYF; cdr3_nt: TGTGCCAGCAGTTACTCGCGGCCCACGGGCGGGAGGGCCTCTAGCACAGATACGCAGTATTTT
d_call: TRBD2; cdr3_length: 15; j_call: TRBJ2-7; clone_size: -; v_call: TRBV7-2; cdr3_aa: CASSKRVGGPSEQYF; cdr3_nt: TGTGCCAGCAGCAAAAGAGTGGGAGGGCCAAGCGAGCAGTACTTC
d_call: TRBD1; cdr3_length: 14; j_call: TRBJ1-2; clone_size: -; v_call: TRBV5-8; cdr3_aa: CASSSMDRASGYTF; cdr3_nt: TGTGCCAGCAGCTCCATGGACAGGGCGTCGGGCTACACCTTC
d_call: TRBD2; cdr3_length: 18; j_call: TRBJ2-7; clone_size: -; v_call: TRBV28; cdr3_aa: CASSPSLGGPAGEGEQYF; cdr3_nt: TGTGCCAGCAGTCCCTCTCTCGGGGGGCCAGCGGGAGAGGGCGAGCAGTACTTC
d_call: TRBD1; cdr3_length: 14; j_call: TRBJ2-7; clone_size: once; v_call: TRBV9; cdr3_aa: CASSARSGGYEQYF; cdr3_nt: TGTGCCAGCAGCGCCCGGTCAGGGGGCTACGAGCAGTACTTC
d_call: -; cdr3_length: 13; j_call: TRBJ2-7; clone_size: -; v_call: TRBV15; cdr3_aa: CATSRVVGQEQYF; cdr3_nt: TGTGCCACCAGCAGAGTAGTTGGGCAGGAGCAGTACTTC
d_call: TRBD2; cdr3_length: 15; j_call: TRBJ2-1; clone_size: -; v_call: TRBV5-1; cdr3_aa: CASSLDGLAANEQFF; cdr3_nt: TGCGCCAGCAGCTTGGACGGACTAGCGGCAAATGAGCAGTTCTTC
d_call: -; cdr3_length: 14; j_call: TRBJ1-1; clone_size: -; v_call: TRBV28; cdr3_aa: CASGGRLLNTEAFF; cdr3_nt: TGTGCCAGTGGAGGCAGGCTATTGAACACTGAAGCTTTCTTT
d_call: -; cdr3_length: 17; j_call: TRBJ2-7; clone_size: -; v_call: TRBV4-2; cdr3_aa: CASSQVYGEGGFYEQYF; cdr3_nt: TGTGCCAGCAGCCAAGTGTACGGTGAGGGAGGTTTCTACGAGCAGTACTTC
d_call: -; cdr3_length: 16; j_call: TRBJ2-4; clone_size: -; v_call: TRBV4-2; cdr3_aa: CASSQGTGLAKNIQYF; cdr3_nt: TGTGCCAGCAGCCAAGGTACAGGGTTAGCCAAAAACATTCAGTACTTC
d_call: TRBD1; cdr3_length: 15; j_call: TRBJ2-7; clone_size: -; v_call: TRBV28; cdr3_aa: CASRVPGTGVYEQYF; cdr3_nt: TGTGCCAGCAGGGTCCCGGGGACAGGGGTCTACGAGCAGTACTTC
d_call: TRBD2; cdr3_length: 15; j_call: TRBJ2-3; clone_size: -; v_call: TRBV7-2; cdr3_aa: CASSLVGGATDTQYF; cdr3_nt: TGTGCCAGCAGCTTAGTCGGGGGGGCCACAGATACGCAGTATTTT
d_call: -; cdr3_length: 17; j_call: TRBJ2-2; clone_size: -; v_call: TRBV9; cdr3_aa: CASSREESGAYTGELFF; cdr3_nt: TGTGCCAGCTCCAGGGAGGAGTCGGGAGCTTACACCGGGGAGCTGTTTTTT
d_call: TRBD2; cdr3_length: 19; j_call: TRBJ2-1; clone_size: -; v_call: TRBV7-8; cdr3_aa: CASRPAGTSGTSQSDEQFF; cdr3_nt: TGTGCCAGCAGACCTGCCGGGACTAGCGGGACCAGTCAGAGCGATGAGCAGTTCTTC
d_call: TRBD1; cdr3_length: 15; j_call: TRBJ2-7; clone_size: -; v_call: TRBV10-1; cdr3_aa: CASRSSGQGADEQYF; cdr3_nt: TGCGCCAGCAGATCCTCGGGACAGGGGGCTGACGAGCAGTACTTC
d_call: TRBD1; cdr3_length: 16; j_call: TRBJ1-4; clone_size: -; v_call: TRBV4-1; cdr3_aa: CASSQPYRGKYEKLFF; cdr3_nt: TGCGCCAGCAGCCAACCCTACAGGGGGAAATACGAAAAACTGTTTTTT
d_call: TRBD2; cdr3_length: 16; j_call: TRBJ2-1; clone_size: few; v_call: TRBV3-1/TRBV3-2; cdr3_aa: CASSPLSAGVRNEQFF; cdr3_nt: TGTGCCAGCAGCCCCTTGTCAGCGGGAGTTCGCAATGAGCAGTTCTTC
d_call: TRBD1; cdr3_length: 15; j_call: TRBJ1-5; clone_size: -; v_call: TRBV25-1; cdr3_aa: CASRPTGGAGQPQHF; cdr3_nt: TGTGCCAGCAGACCAACAGGGGGCGCTGGTCAGCCCCAGCATTTT
d_call: TRBD1; cdr3_length: 14; j_call: TRBJ1-4; clone_size: -; v_call: TRBV10-3; cdr3_aa: CAISRTGSNEKLFF; cdr3_nt: TGTGCCATCAGTCGGACAGGGAGTAATGAAAAACTGTTTTTT
d_call: -; cdr3_length: 13; j_call: TRBJ1-2; clone_size: -; v_call: TRBV12-3/TRBV12-4; cdr3_aa: CASSLDSFYGYTF; cdr3_nt: TGTGCCAGCAGTTTAGACTCCTTCTATGGCTACACCTTC
d_call: -; cdr3_length: 15; j_call: TRBJ2-3; clone_size: -; v_call: TRBV7-2; cdr3_aa: CASSSYSRSTDTQYF; cdr3_nt: TGTGCCAGCAGCTCCTACAGTAGGAGCACAGATACGCAGTATTTT
d_call: -; cdr3_length: 14; j_call: TRBJ2-3; clone_size: -; v_call: TRBV7-9; cdr3_aa: CASSLASSTDTQYF; cdr3_nt: TGTGCCAGCAGCTTAGCCTCCAGCACAGATACGCAGTATTTT
d_call: TRBD2; cdr3_length: 16; j_call: TRBJ2-5; clone_size: -; v_call: TRBV5-4; cdr3_aa: CASSLSSGRARETQYF; cdr3_nt: TGTGCCAGCAGCTTGAGTAGCGGGAGGGCCCGTGAGACCCAGTACTTC
d_call: -; cdr3_length: 12; j_call: TRBJ2-7; clone_size: -; v_call: TRBV6-2/TRBV6-3; cdr3_aa: CASSPRGYEQYF; cdr3_nt: TGTGCCAGCAGCCCTAGGGGCTACGAGCAGTACTTC
d_call: -; cdr3_length: 13; j_call: TRBJ2-7; clone_size: -; v_call: TRBV20-1; cdr3_aa: CSASGQGNYEQYF; cdr3_nt: TGCAGTGCTAGTGGGCAGGGGAACTACGAGCAGTACTTC
d_call: -; cdr3_length: 13; j_call: TRBJ1-2; clone_size: once; v_call: TRBV6-5; cdr3_aa: CASSRGEADGYTF; cdr3_nt: TGTGCCAGCAGCCGGGGGGAGGCGGATGGCTACACCTTC
d_call: -; cdr3_length: 13; j_call: TRBJ1-1; clone_size: -; v_call: TRBV24-1; cdr3_aa: CATNAGLNTEAFF; cdr3_nt: TGTGCCACTAATGCAGGGTTAAACACTGAAGCTTTCTTT
d_call: -; cdr3_length: 16; j_call: TRBJ1-4; clone_size: -; v_call: TRBV29-1; cdr3_aa: CSATQRQVAANEKLFF; cdr3_nt: TGCAGCGCCACACAAAGACAGGTCGCCGCTAATGAAAAACTGTTTTTT
d_call: -; cdr3_length: 13; j_call: TRBJ2-7; clone_size: -; v_call: TRBV2; cdr3_aa: CAGAAASLYEQYF; cdr3_nt: TGTGCCGGTGCGGCAGCTAGCCTATACGAGCAGTACTTC
d_call: -; cdr3_length: 14; j_call: TRBJ2-7; clone_size: -; v_call: TRBV7-9; cdr3_aa: CASSLNGRSYEQYF; cdr3_nt: TGTGCCAGCAGCTTAAATGGGAGGTCGTACGAGCAGTACTTC